One T cell receptor (beta chain) is described in this entry. CDR3 length: 14 amino acids. The V gene's germline CDR1 is SGHVT and CDR2 SQSDAQ. The V segment lost 3 bases and the J segment 5 bases; nucleotides outside the gene matches: 3. The sample originates from a study of shared T cell receptors in the human thymus. Libraries were prepared by immunoSEQ multiplex PCR; TCRdb keeps only in-frame clonotypes and omits some of them. The data show roughly 560,000 clones, around 78% seen once. The same data also went into a second study, on human thymus T cells. According to that study: Repertoires from thymus and blood appeared to show biased V and J gene usage.

The chain recombines TRBV7-4 with TRBJ2-1; 8 bases align to TRBD1. The receptor comes from a boy in the first two years of life with a congenital heart defect. Specimen: thymocytes. DNA of the CDR3: TGTGCCAGCAGCTTTGGACAGGGACACAATGAGCAGTTCTTC. Translating gives CASSFGQGHNEQFF.